This TCR beta chain was profiled in a study of T-cell reconstitution after alpha-beta-depleted transplantation in children. General study findings and limits: About two months after transplant, alpha-beta T cells reportedly came from several hundred expanded graft clones.

This clonotype was counted at least ten times. The antigen remains unidentified. This sample's TCRbeta library carried unique molecular identifier barcodes. From the PCR reads, TCRdb called clonotypes with MiXCR, one entry per CDR3 protein. The sample has 55,000 to 70,000 distinct CDR3 sequences, about 11% seen once. The CDR3 totals 19 residues. Germline assignment: CDR1 SGHTA and CDR2 FQGNSA. Trimming pared 0 bases from V and 0 bases from J, leaving 21 bases between. The sequence came from a boy between 10 and 17 years old with acute myeloid leukemia, due to receive a stem cell transplant. The chain carries TRBV7-2 and TRBJ2-7; no clear D. This specimen was PBMCs, taken before TCRalphabeta/CD19-depleted stem cell transplant. CDR3: CASSLAPLSGVQASYEQYF. The CDR3 coding sequence is TGTGCCAGCAGCTTAGCCCCCCTATCTGGTGTTCAAGCCTCCTACGAGCAGTACTTC. The full variable domain, rest sourced from reference TRBV7-2 and TRBJ2-7, is GAGVSQSPSNKVTEKGKDVELRCDPISGHTALYWYRQSLGQGLEFLIYFQGNSAPDKSGLPSDRFSAERTGGSVSTLTIQRTQQEDSAVYLCASSLAPLSGVQASYEQYFGPGTRLTVT.